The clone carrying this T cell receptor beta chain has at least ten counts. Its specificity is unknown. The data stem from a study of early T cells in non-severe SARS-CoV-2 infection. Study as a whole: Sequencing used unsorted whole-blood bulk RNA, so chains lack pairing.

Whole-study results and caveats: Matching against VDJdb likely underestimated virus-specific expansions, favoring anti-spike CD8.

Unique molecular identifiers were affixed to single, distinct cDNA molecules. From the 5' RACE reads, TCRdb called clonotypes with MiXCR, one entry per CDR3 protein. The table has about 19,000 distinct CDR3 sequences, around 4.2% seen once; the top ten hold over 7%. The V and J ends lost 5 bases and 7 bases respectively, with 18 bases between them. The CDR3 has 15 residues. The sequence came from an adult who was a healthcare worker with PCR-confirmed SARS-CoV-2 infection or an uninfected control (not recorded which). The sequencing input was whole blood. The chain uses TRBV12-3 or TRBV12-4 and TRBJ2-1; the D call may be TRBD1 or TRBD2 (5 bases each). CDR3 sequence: CASSPALRGANEQFF. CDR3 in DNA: TGTGCCAGCAGTCCAGCCCTCCGAGGGGCAAATGAGCAGTTCTTC.